This record covers a single TCR beta chain. What it binds is unknown. The data derive from a study of beta chain features in type 1 diabetes. Whole-study findings and limits: Insertion counts at VDJ junctions were lower in type 1 diabetes patients, who also showed more deletions there. Whether HLA type affects TCRB rearrangement stayed undetermined in the present work.

CDR1 and CDR2 (germline): ENHRY, SYGVKD. J was trimmed by 7 bases and V by 4 bases; bases with no gene match: 7. The CDR3 has 14 residues. The isolated RNA, all of it, was reverse transcribed, so expressed TCRB transcripts were what got sequenced. Using immunoSEQ multiplex PCR, the repertoire was profiled, and TCRdb retains in-frame clones only, with some absent. Of some 99,000 clones in the sample, 30% to 50% were seen once. The sequence was collected from a woman younger than 35 in good health. This rearrangement joins TRBV10-3 to TRBJ2-1; 7 bases fit TRBD2. The source material was stem cell memory CD4+ T cells from blood. CDR3 amino acids: CAISVGGSLNEQFF. The CDR3 DNA sequence: TGTGCCATCAGTGTAGGCGGGAGTTTGAATGAGCAGTTCTTC.